The 10 T cell receptor beta chains below come from one sample, sequenced in a study of blood T cell repertoires in COVID-19. Sequencing was performed with immunoSEQ multiplex PCR; in TCRdb, only in-frame clones are kept and a portion is missing. This table has about 400,000 clones, less than 90% appearing once. Sequencing input: PBMCs or T cells enriched from blood (not recorded which). All receptors derive from a woman in her 30s who had recovered from COVID-19.

The rearrangement uses TRBV5-1 and TRBJ2-7, with D maybe TRBD2 (5 bases). The CDR3 loop spans 16 amino acids. Per the germline V gene, CDR1 is SGHRS and CDR2 is YFSETQ. V shed 4 bases and J shed 5 bases, with 22 bases lying between them. CDR3 nucleotides: TGCGCCAGCAGCCCCTCTGGTGGGGAGATCATCGACGAGCAGTACTTC. This translates into CASSPSGGEIIDEQYF.

The chain couples TRBV6-1 to TRBJ2-5, with unresolved D. Germline lookup yields CDR1 MNHNS and CDR2 SASEGT. V was pared by 2 bases and J by 5 bases, with 18 bases between. This CDR3 comprises 16 residues. This CDR3 reads CASSERWAGLGETQYF. In nucleotides, the CDR3 is TGTGCCAGCAGTGAAAGATGGGCAGGCCTCGGCGAGACCCAGTACTTC.

The V call is TRBV27, the J call TRBJ1-5, with D possibly TRBD1 on 5 matching bases. The V end lost 6 bases, the J end lost 7 bases, and 19 bases lay between the germline ends. Germline-derived CDR1 and CDR2 are MNHEY and SMNVEV (reference sequence). This CDR3 has 15 amino acids. CDR3 loop: CASSPGTGFGQPQHF. CDR3 DNA sequence: TGTGCCAGCAGCCCCGGGACTGGGTTTGGGCAGCCCCAGCATTTT.

This clone was counted once. The rearrangement joins TRBV18 to TRBJ2-1; no definite D call. This CDR3 region has 14 residues. V lost 3 bases and J lost 3, with 9 bases in between. Germline CDR1 is KGHSH and CDR2 is LQKENI. The CDR3 here is CASSPQENYNEQFF. CDR3 DNA: TGTGCCAGCTCACCCCAGGAAAACTACAATGAGCAGTTCTTC.

The CDR3 DNA reads TGTGCCAGTAGTATAGCGCGACTGGCGCCTTTCTTT. It is translated as CASSIARLAPFF. V is TRBV19 and J is TRBJ1-1; D remains unclear. With 1 base removed from V and 12 bases from J, the gap between germline ends came to 12 bases. The CDR3 is made up of 12 amino acids. Germline assignment: CDR1 LNHDA and CDR2 SQIVND (reference sequence).

The chain couples TRBV9 to TRBJ1-5, with 10 bases that match TRBD1. V was pared by 2 bases and J by 7 bases, with 3 bases of the junction left unmatched. CDR3 length equals 14 residues. Germline loops: CDR1 SGDLS, CDR2 YYNGEE. The CDR3 protein is CASSVTGGSQPQHF. The CDR3 nucleotides read TGTGCCAGCAGCGTGACAGGGGGCAGCCAGCCCCAGCATTTT.

The V and J genes are TRBV6-5 and TRBJ1-1, with D possibly matching TRBD1 (5 bases). The CDR3 is 15 amino acids. Germline V CDR1 and CDR2: MNHEY, SVGAGI. With 4 bases removed from V and 4 bases from J, the gap between germline ends came to 16 bases. Written as DNA, the CDR3 is TGTGCCAGCAGTTCCCAGGGAGGGATGAGCACTGAAGCTTTCTTT. Residues: CASSSQGGMSTEAFF.

The chain is built from TRBV7-3 and TRBJ1-2; 8 bases align to TRBD1. The CDR3 is made up of 15 amino acids. V trimming: 2 bases; J trimming: 8 bases; junction bases outside the gene matches: 10. Per germline, CDR1 SGHTA and CDR2 FQGTGA. The CDR3 region is CASSLGAGGAEGYTF. CDR3 nucleotides: TGTGCCAGCAGCTTAGGCGCAGGGGGCGCGGAGGGCTACACCTTC.

This chain joins TRBV28 and TRBJ2-7, with a possible D match to TRBD1 (6 bases). The V gene's germline CDR1 is MDHEN and CDR2 SYDVKM. CDR3 length: 12 amino acids. The ends were cut back, 5 bases at V and 5 bases at J, with 10 bases in the middle. CDR3 bases: TGTGCCAGCAGTCCACAGGGCCACGAGCAGTACTTC. This gives the protein CASSPQGHEQYF. The whole variable domain, remainder taken from reference TRBV28 and TRBJ2-7, is DVKVTQSSRYLVKRTGEKVFLECVQDMDHENMFWYRQDPGLGLRLIYFSYDVKMKEKGDIPEGYSVSREKKERFSLILESASTNQTSMYLCASSPQGHEQYFGPGTRLTVT.

The V and J genes are TRBV11-2 and TRBJ2-2; 9 bases align to TRBD1. Unmatched junction bases numbered 3, after V lost 4 bases and J lost 6 bases. From germline, CDR1 is SGHAT and CDR2 FQNNGV. The CDR3 has 14 residues. This CDR3 is CASSSRQGAGELFF. DNA for the CDR3: TGTGCCAGCAGCTCCCGACAGGGGGCCGGGGAGCTGTTTTTT.